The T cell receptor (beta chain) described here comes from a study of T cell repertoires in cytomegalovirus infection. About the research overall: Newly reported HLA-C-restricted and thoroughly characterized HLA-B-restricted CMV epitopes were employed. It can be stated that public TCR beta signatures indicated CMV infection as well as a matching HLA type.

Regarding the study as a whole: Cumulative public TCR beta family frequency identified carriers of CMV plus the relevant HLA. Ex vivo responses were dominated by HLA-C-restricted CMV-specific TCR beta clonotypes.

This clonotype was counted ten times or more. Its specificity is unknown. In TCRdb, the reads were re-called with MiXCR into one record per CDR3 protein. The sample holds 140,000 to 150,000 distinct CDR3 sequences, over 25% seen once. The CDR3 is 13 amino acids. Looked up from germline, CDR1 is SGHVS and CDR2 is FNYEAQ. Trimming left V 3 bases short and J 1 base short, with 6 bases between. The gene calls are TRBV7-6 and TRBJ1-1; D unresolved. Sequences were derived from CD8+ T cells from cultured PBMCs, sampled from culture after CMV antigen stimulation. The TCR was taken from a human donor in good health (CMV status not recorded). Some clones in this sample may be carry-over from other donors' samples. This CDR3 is CASSFGPNTEAFF. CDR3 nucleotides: TGTGCCAGCAGCTTTGGCCCGAACACTGAAGCTTTCTTT.